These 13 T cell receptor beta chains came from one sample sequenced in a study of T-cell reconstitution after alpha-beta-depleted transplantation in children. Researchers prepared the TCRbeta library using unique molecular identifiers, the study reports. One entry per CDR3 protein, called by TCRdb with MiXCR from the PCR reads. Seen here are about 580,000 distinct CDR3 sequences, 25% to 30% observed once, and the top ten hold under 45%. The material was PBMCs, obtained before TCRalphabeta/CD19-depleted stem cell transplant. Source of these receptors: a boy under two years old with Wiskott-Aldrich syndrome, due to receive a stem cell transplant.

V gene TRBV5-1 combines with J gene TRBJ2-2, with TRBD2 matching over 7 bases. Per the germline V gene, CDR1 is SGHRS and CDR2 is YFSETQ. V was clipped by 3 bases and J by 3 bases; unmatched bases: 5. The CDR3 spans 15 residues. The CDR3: CASSSGLVHTGELFF. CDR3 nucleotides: TGCGCCAGCAGCTCTGGACTAGTCCACACCGGGGAGCTGTTTTTT. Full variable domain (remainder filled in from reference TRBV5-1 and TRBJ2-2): KAGVTQTPRYLIKTRGQQVTLSCSPISGHRSVSWYQQTPGQGLQFLFEYFSETQRNKGNFPGRFSGRQFSNSRSEMNVSTLELGDSALYLCASSSGLVHTGELFFGEGSRLTVL.

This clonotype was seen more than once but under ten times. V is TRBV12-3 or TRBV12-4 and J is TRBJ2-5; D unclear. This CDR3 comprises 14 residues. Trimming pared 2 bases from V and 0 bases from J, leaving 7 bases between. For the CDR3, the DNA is TGTGCCAGCAGTTTATCTGAGTACCAAGAGACCCAGTACTTC. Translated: CASSLSEYQETQYF.

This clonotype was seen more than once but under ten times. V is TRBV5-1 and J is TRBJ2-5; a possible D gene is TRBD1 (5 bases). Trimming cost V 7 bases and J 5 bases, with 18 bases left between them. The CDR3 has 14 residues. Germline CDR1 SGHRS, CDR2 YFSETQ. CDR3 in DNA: TGCGCCAGCTTTCACGGTGGGGCGCGCGAGACCCAGTACTTC. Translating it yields CASFHGGARETQYF.

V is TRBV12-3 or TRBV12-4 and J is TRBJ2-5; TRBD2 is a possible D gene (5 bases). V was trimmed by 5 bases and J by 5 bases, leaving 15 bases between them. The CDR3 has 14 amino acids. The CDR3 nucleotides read TGTGCCAGCAGTCCCCGGGGAGCGAGGGAGACCCAGTACTTC. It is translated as CASSPRGARETQYF.

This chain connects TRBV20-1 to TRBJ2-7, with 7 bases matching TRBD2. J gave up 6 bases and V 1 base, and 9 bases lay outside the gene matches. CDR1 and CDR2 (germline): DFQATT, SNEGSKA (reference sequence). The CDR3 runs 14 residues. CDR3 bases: TGCAGTGCTAGAGGCCCGGCGGGAGCAGGCGAGCAGTACTTC. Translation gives CSARGPAGAGEQYF.

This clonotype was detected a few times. The CDR3 region is CASTPSRRGQGNTEAFF. In DNA, the CDR3 is TGTGCCAGCACCCCAAGTCGAAGGGGGCAGGGGAACACTGAAGCTTTCTTT. V is TRBV7-9 and J is TRBJ1-1; 7 bases are a match to TRBD1. The CDR3 has 17 amino acids. The V gene end was trimmed by 7 bases and the J gene end by 1 base; junction bases not matched to a gene: 15. Germline-derived CDR1 and CDR2 are SEHNR and FQNEAQ (reference sequence).

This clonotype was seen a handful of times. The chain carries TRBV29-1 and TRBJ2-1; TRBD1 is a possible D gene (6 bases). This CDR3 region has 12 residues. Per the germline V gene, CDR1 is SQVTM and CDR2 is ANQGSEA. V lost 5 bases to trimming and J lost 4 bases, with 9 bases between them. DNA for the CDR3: TGCAGCGTTCACAGGGTGTACAATGAGCAGTTCTTC. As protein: CSVHRVYNEQFF.

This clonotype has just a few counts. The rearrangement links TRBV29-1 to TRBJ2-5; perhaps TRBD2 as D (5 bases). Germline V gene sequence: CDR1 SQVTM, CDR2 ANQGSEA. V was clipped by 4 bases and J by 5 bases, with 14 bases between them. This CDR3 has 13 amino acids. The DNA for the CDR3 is TGCAGCGTTGGGGCCGAAGGAGGCGAGACCCAGTACTTC. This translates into CSVGAEGGETQYF. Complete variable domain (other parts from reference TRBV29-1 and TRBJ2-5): SAVISQKPSRDICQRGTSLTIQCQVDSQVTMMFWYRQQPGQSLTLIATANQGSEATYESGFVIDKFPISRPNLTFSTLTVSNMSPEDSSIYLCSVGAEGGETQYFGPGTRLLVL.

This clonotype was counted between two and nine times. The CDR3 loop reads CASSEDPGSGGYTF. The CDR3 nucleotides are TGCGCCAGCAGTGAAGACCCCGGTTCAGGCGGCTACACCTTC. The rearrangement uses TRBV10-2 and TRBJ1-2; no clear D. CDR3 size: 14 residues. The germline V gene has CDR1 WSHSY and CDR2 SAAADI. V was pared by 3 bases and J by 8 bases, with 16 bases between.

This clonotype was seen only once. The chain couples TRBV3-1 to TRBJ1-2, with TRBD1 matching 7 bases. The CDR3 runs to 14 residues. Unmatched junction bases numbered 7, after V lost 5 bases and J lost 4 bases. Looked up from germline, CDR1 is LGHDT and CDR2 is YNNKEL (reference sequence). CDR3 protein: CASSGTVSSYGYTF. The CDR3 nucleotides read TGTGCCAGCAGCGGGACAGTCTCGTCCTATGGCTACACCTTC.

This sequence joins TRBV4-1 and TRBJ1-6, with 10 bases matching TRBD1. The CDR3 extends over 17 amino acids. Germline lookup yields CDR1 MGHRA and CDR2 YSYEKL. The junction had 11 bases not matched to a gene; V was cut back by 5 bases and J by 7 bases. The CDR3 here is CASSKSRTGGINSPLHF. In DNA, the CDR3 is TGCGCCAGCAGCAAGAGCAGGACAGGGGGTATAAATTCACCCCTCCACTTT.

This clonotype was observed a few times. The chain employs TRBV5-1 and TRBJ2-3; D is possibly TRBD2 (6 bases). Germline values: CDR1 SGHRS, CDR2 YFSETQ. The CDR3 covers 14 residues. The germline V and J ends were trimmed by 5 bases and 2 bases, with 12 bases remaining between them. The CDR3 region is CASRATGLTDTQYF. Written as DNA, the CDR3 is TGCGCCAGCAGGGCCACGGGACTCACAGATACGCAGTATTTT.

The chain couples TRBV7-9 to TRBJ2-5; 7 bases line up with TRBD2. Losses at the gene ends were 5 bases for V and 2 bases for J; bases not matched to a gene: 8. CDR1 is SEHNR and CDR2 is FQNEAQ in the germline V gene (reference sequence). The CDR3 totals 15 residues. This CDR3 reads CASSIALAQQETQYF. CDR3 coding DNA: TGTGCCAGCAGCATTGCACTAGCGCAACAAGAGACCCAGTACTTC.